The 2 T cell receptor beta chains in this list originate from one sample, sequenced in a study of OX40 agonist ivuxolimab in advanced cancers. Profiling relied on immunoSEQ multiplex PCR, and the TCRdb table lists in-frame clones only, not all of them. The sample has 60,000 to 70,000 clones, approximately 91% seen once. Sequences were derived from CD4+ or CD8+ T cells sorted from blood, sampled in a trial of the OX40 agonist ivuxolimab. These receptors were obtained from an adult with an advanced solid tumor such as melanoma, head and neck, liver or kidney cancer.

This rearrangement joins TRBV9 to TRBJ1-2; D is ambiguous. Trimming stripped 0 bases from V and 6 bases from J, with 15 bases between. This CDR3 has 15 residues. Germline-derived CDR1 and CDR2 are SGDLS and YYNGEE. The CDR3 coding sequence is TGTGCCAGCAGCGTAGACTATAACGGAGAACATGGCTACACCTTC. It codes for CASSVDYNGEHGYTF.

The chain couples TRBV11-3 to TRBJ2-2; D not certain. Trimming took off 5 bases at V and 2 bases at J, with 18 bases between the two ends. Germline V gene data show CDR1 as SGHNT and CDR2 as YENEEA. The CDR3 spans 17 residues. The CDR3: CASSPLLPRTNTGELFF. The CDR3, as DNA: TGTGCCAGCAGCCCCCTACTTCCCCGTACAAACACCGGGGAGCTGTTTTTT. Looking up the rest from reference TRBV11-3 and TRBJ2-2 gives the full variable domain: EAGVVQSPRYKIIEKKQPVAFWCNPISGHNTLYWYLQNLGQGPELLIRYENEEAVDDSQLPKDRFSAERLKGVDSTLKIQPAELGDSAVYLCASSPLLPRTNTGELFFGEGSRLTVL.